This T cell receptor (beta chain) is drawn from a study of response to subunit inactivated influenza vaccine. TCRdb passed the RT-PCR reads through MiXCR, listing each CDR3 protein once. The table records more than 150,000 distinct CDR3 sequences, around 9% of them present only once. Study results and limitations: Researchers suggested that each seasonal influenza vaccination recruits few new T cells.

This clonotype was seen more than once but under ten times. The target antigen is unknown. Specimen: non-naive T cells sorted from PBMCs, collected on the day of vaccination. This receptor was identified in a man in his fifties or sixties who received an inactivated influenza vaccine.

CDR3: CSARLYVGNEQFF. The CDR3, as DNA: TGCAGTGCTAGACTTTATGTGGGCAATGAGCAGTTCTTC. The chain carries TRBV20-1 and TRBJ2-1; no reliable D call. The CDR3 is 13 amino acids. V was trimmed by 2 bases and J by 6 bases, leaving 11 bases between them. In germline, CDR1 is DFQATT, CDR2 SNEGSKA (reference sequence).